The 19 T cell receptor beta chains in this list originate from one sample, sequenced in a study of cytomegalovirus exposure and HLA in healthy donors. PCR was performed using 60 Vbeta and 13 Jbeta primers. Data came from immunoSEQ multiplex PCR; TCRdb stores just in-frame clones and leaves some out. The sample has 200,000 or so clones, 78% seen once; the top ten hold over 3.5%. Material for sequencing was PBMCs. Receptor source: a male donor in good health and CMV-seronegative.

J is TRBJ2-2 and V is TRBV7-3; maybe TRBD1 (6 bases). Germline loops: CDR1 SGHTA, CDR2 FQGTGA. CDR3 length: 14 residues. V dropped 1 base and J dropped 6 bases, with 9 bases sitting between them. CDR3 amino acids: CASSLSSGAGELFF. The DNA of the CDR3 is TGTGCCAGCAGCTTAAGTTCAGGGGCCGGGGAGCTGTTTTTT.

The CDR3 DNA reads as TGCAGTATAGACGGAGCAGAAAAAACCTATGGCTACACCTTC. Its protein is CSIDGAEKTYGYTF. V usage is TRBV29-1 and J usage is TRBJ1-2, with D unresolved. The CDR3 contains 14 residues. The V gene's germline CDR1 is SQVTM and CDR2 ANQGSEA.

The chain uses TRBV19 and TRBJ2-2, with 9 bases that match TRBD2. The germline V gene encodes CDR1 LNHDA and CDR2 SQIVND (reference sequence). The ends lost 6 bases at V and 0 bases at J; junction bases unmatched: 11. The CDR3 runs to 18 residues. The CDR3 loop is CASSKFRTSASNTGELFF. The CDR3 bases are TGTGCCAGTAGCAAATTCCGGACTAGCGCCTCGAACACCGGGGAGCTGTTTTTT.

The J gene is TRBJ2-7, the V gene TRBV7-3; 8 positions agree with TRBD1. The germline V gene encodes CDR1 SGHTA and CDR2 FQGTGA. Losses at the gene ends were 4 bases for V and 6 bases for J; bases not matched to a gene: 11. This CDR3 spans 15 amino acids. The CDR3 protein is CASSSGTRDRFEQYF. CDR3 sequence (DNA): TGTGCCAGCAGCTCCGGGACCCGGGACAGGTTCGAGCAGTACTTC. Together with reference TRBV7-3 and TRBJ2-7, the CDR3 gives the full variable domain: GAGVSQTPSNKVTEKGKYVELRCDPISGHTALYWYRQSLGQGPEFLIYFQGTGAADDSGLPNDRFFAVRPEGSVSTLKIQRTERGDSAVYLCASSSGTRDRFEQYFGPGTRLTVT.

The genes are TRBV5-4 and TRBJ1-2, with D possibly matching TRBD1 (5 bases). V gave up 4 bases and J gave up 4 bases, with 14 bases separating them. This CDR3 contains 14 residues. Germline-derived CDR1 and CDR2 are SGHNT and YYREEE (reference sequence). CDR3 nucleotides: TGTGCCAGCAGCAAGTCGGACATCTCCTATGGCTACACCTTC. It yields the protein CASSKSDISYGYTF. Together with reference TRBV5-4 and TRBJ1-2, the CDR3 gives the full variable domain: ETGVTQSPTHLIKTRGQQVTLRCSSQSGHNTVSWYQQALGQGPQFIFQYYREEENGRGNFPPRFSGLQFPNYSSELNVNALELDDSALYLCASSKSDISYGYTFGSGTRLTVV.

The chain is built from TRBV6-1 and TRBJ2-7, with TRBD2 identical over 7 bases. V lost 2 bases and J lost 1; bases outside the gene matches: 2. The germline gives CDR1 MNHNS, CDR2 SASEGT. The CDR3 length is 14 residues. The DNA of the CDR3 is TGTGCCAGCAGTGAACTAGCGGCATCCTACGAGCAGTACTTC. Residues: CASSELAASYEQYF.

The chain carries TRBV10-2 and TRBJ2-7, with TRBD2 matching 8 bases. V dropped 8 bases and J dropped 6; count of bases not matched to a gene: 6. Germline V gives CDR1 WSHSY, CDR2 SAAADI. The CDR3 length is 12 residues. The CDR3 coding sequence is TGCGCCAGCTCCGGGGGGGGAATCGAGCAGTACTTC. Amino acid sequence: CASSGGGIEQYF.

This chain uses TRBV30 with TRBJ1-2, with 12 bases identical to TRBD1. V trimming: 3 bases; J trimming: 7 bases; junction bases outside the gene matches: 6. The CDR3 length is 14 residues. The germline CDR1 and CDR2 sequences are GTSNPN and SVGIG (reference sequence). CDR3 sequence: CAWSGDRGRIGYTF. The CDR3 coding sequence is TGTGCCTGGAGCGGGGACAGGGGGCGGATTGGCTACACCTTC.

This clone was seen a handful of times. This chain connects TRBV5-1 to TRBJ1-1; D is undetermined. CDR1 SGHRS and CDR2 YFSETQ come from the germline V gene. The CDR3 contains 14 residues. Trimming cost V 0 bases and J 0 bases, with 6 bases left between them. The CDR3 here is CASSLVRVNTEAFF. The CDR3 region has the DNA TGCGCCAGCAGCTTGGTTCGAGTGAACACTGAAGCTTTCTTT.

The rearrangement joins TRBV18 to TRBJ1-3; D unresolved. The length of the CDR3 is 15 residues. Germline V gene sequence: CDR1 KGHSH, CDR2 LQKENI. Trimming shortened V by 5 bases and J by 0 bases, and 11 bases separated the two germline ends. CDR3 DNA sequence: TGTGCCAGCTCAACCAGTGGCGGCTCTGGAAACACCATATATTTT. It codes for CASSTSGGSGNTIYF.

The chain combines TRBV4-1 with TRBJ2-5, with 8 bases that match TRBD2. This CDR3 comprises 15 residues. CDR1 is MGHRA and CDR2 is YSYEKL in the germline V gene. The V segment lost 4 bases and the J segment 5 bases; nucleotides outside the gene matches: 9. The CDR3 sequence is CASSLISGISETQYF. The CDR3 DNA sequence: TGCGCCAGCAGCCTTATTAGCGGGATATCTGAGACCCAGTACTTC.

To note about this clone: Other DNA sequences of this sample code for an identical CDR3. V usage is TRBV28 and J usage is TRBJ2-2; D unresolved. This CDR3 is 15 amino acids long. With 7 bases removed from V and 6 bases from J, the gap between germline ends came to 18 bases. CDR1 is MDHEN, CDR2 SYDVKM, per germline. Written as DNA, the CDR3 is TGTGCCAGCACTAATCATGGCAGGAAAGCCGGGGAGCTGTTTTTT. Its protein product is CASTNHGRKAGELFF.

This clone was seen more than once but under ten times. V gene TRBV6-1 combines with J gene TRBJ2-7; TRBD1 agrees at 7 bases. The CDR3 totals 15 residues. After removal of 1 base from V and 6 bases from J, the junction contained 9 bases not matched to a gene. Per germline, CDR1 MNHNS and CDR2 SASEGT. Here the CDR3 DNA reads TGTGCCAGCAGTGAAGAGGCAGGGGGATCTGGCGAGCAGTACTTC. As protein: CASSEEAGGSGEQYF.

The sample holds a few counts of this clone. V is TRBV5-6 and J is TRBJ1-4; D gene ambiguous. CDR3 length: 14 residues. Per germline, CDR1 SGHDT and CDR2 YYEEEE. Trimming took off 4 bases at V and 8 bases at J, with 15 bases between the two ends. Here the CDR3 reads CASSPGRGSEKLFF. The CDR3 DNA is TGTGCCAGCAGCCCTGGACGGGGATCGGAAAAACTGTTTTTT.

The chain employs TRBV2 and TRBJ2-1; 16 positions agree with TRBD2. The junction had 11 bases not matched to a gene; V was cut back by 4 bases and J by 2 bases. CDR1 is SNHLY and CDR2 is FYNNEI in the germline V gene. The CDR3 loop spans 20 amino acids. The CDR3, as DNA: TGTGCCAGCAGTGGAGTTGGGACTAGCGGGAGGGAGGGTGCCTACAATGAGCAGTTCTTC. Its translation is CASSGVGTSGREGAYNEQFF. The full variable domain, rest sourced from reference TRBV2 and TRBJ2-1, is EPEVTQTPSHQVTQMGQEVILRCVPISNHLYFYWYRQILGQKVEFLVSFYNNEISEKSEIFDDQFSVERPDGSNFTLKIRSTKLEDSAMYFCASSGVGTSGREGAYNEQFFGPGTRLTVL.

In its sample, this clone was seen once. The rearrangement joins TRBV6-6 to TRBJ2-3; a weak D match, TRBD1 (5 bases). Trimming removed 5 bases at V and 3 bases at J, with 12 bases between. CDR1 and CDR2 from the germline V gene are MNHNY and SVGAGI (reference sequence). This CDR3 has 14 residues. The CDR3 coding sequence is TGTGCCAGCAGTCTTCAGGGTTCGACAGATACGCAGTATTTT. It specifies CASSLQGSTDTQYF.

This clone was detected only once. The chain links TRBV7-9 to TRBJ2-2; 10 nucleotides align to TRBD2. With 1 base clipped from V and 5 bases from J, the junction kept 4 bases outside the gene matches. The CDR3 is made up of 16 amino acids. The germline V gene has CDR1 SEHNR and CDR2 FQNEAQ (reference sequence). CDR3 nucleotide sequence: TGTGCCAGCAGCTTAGATGGACTAGCGGCAACCGGGGAGCTGTTTTTT. It codes for CASSLDGLAATGELFF.

V and J are TRBV27 and TRBJ2-7; 9 positions match TRBD2. Germline CDR1 reads MNHEY; CDR2 reads SMNVEV (reference sequence). With V trimmed by 2 bases and J by 3 bases, 5 bases remained unmatched. The CDR3 sequence is 15 residues long. CDR3 DNA sequence: TGTGCCAGCAGTTTAAAGCCTAGCGGGGTCTACGAGCAGTACTTC. This codes for CASSLKPSGVYEQYF.

V usage is TRBV5-1 and J usage is TRBJ1-2; the match to TRBD1 covers 9 bases. The CDR3 length is 13 residues. Germline V gene data show CDR1 as SGHRS and CDR2 as YFSETQ. Trimming cost V 6 bases and J 6 bases; bases outside gene matches: 6. CDR3 protein: CASTGQGTDGYTF. The CDR3 DNA sequence: TGCGCCAGCACAGGACAGGGGACGGATGGCTACACCTTC. The full variable domain, completed using reference TRBV5-1 and TRBJ1-2, is KAGVTQTPRYLIKTRGQQVTLSCSPISGHRSVSWYQQTPGQGLQFLFEYFSETQRNKGNFPGRFSGRQFSNSRSEMNVSTLELGDSALYLCASTGQGTDGYTFGSGTRLTVV.